The T cell receptor beta chain under discussion was sequenced for a study of control samples from healthy donors and cancer patients. Method: immunoSEQ multiplex PCR; TCRdb's copy keeps in-frame clones and lacks some. Among fewer than 200,000 clones listed, approximately 94% were seen once. V was trimmed by 4 bases and J by 0 bases, leaving 8 bases between them. CDR3 size: 14 residues. From germline, CDR1 is SGHDT and CDR2 YYEEEE. This receptor was identified in a man in his 60s with colorectal cancer. The specimen sequenced was PBMCs. This chain links TRBV5-6 with TRBJ1-3, with D possibly matching TRBD1 (6 bases). The CDR3 bases are TGTGCCAGCAGCCCAGGGGCCTCTGGAAACACCATATATTTT. Protein: CASSPGASGNTIYF.